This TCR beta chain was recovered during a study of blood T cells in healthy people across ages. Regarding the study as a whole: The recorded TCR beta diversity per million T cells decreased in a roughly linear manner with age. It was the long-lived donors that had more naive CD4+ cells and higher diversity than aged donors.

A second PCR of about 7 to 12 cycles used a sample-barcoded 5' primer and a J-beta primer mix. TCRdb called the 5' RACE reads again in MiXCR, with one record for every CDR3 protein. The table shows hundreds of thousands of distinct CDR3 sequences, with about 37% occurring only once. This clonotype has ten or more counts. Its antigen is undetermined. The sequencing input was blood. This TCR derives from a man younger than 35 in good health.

The CDR3 sequence is CSVGQDTNYGYTF. The CDR3 DNA is TGCAGCGTTGGACAGGATACTAACTATGGCTACACCTTC. This chain links TRBV29-1 with TRBJ1-2; D possibly corresponds to TRBD1 (6 bases). Germline assignment: CDR1 SQVTM and CDR2 ANQGSEA. V lost 4 bases, J lost 0 bases, and 9 bases lay in between. The CDR3 runs 13 residues.